These 6 T cell receptor beta chains originate from one sample sequenced in a study of T cell responses to AZD1222 COVID-19 vaccine. TCRdb's table, derived via immunoSEQ multiplex PCR, lists solely in-frame clones and lacks some. The sample consists of some 110,000 clones, 85% to 90% of them appearing once. The material sequenced was peripheral blood, taken on day 0 of AZD1222 vaccination. These TCRs come from an adult in good health.

The chain recombines TRBV9 with TRBJ2-7, with 8 bases that match TRBD2. The CDR3 length is 16 residues. Germline lookup yields CDR1 SGDLS and CDR2 YYNGEE. V shed 3 bases, J shed 4 bases, and the junction held 12 bases outside the gene matches. This CDR3 reads CASSAPSRTSFYEQYF. CDR3 DNA: TGTGCCAGCAGCGCCCCCTCCCGGACTAGCTTTTACGAGCAGTACTTC.

The gene calls are TRBV7-3 and TRBJ1-1, with 9 nucleotides matching TRBD1. The CDR3 consists of 14 residues. Trimming removed 6 bases from V and 8 bases from J; junction bases left unmatched: 10. Germline CDR1 SGHTA, CDR2 FQGTGA. For the CDR3, the DNA is TGTGCCAGCAGTCAAACAGGGGGCGCGGGGGAAGCTTTCTTT. This encodes CASSQTGGAGEAFF.

The CDR3 nucleotides read TGCAGCGTCCGACAGTCCCAAGAGACCCAGTACTTC. Encoded protein: CSVRQSQETQYF. V and J are TRBV29-1 and TRBJ2-5; the D gene is possibly TRBD1 (5 bases). The CDR3 sequence is 12 residues long. Germline CDR1 and CDR2: SQVTM and ANQGSEA. Deletions cut 6 bases from V and 1 base from J, with 9 bases between.

V usage is TRBV30 and J usage is TRBJ1-1, with D hard to call. The germline gives CDR1 GTSNPN, CDR2 SVGIG (reference sequence). This CDR3 is 11 amino acids long. Deletions cut 6 bases from V and 6 bases from J, with 11 bases between. The CDR3 bases are TGTGCCTGTCAGAACTTCGCTGAAGCTTTCTTT. Translation gives CACQNFAEAFF.

The CDR3 DNA reads TGTGCCGGCGCGGCAGTGAGTAACTATGGCTACACCTTC. It codes for CAGAAVSNYGYTF. The chain joins TRBV2 to TRBJ1-2; D gene ambiguous. Trimming took 11 bases from V and 1 from J, leaving 14 bases between them. From germline, CDR1 is SNHLY and CDR2 FYNNEI. This CDR3 region has 13 residues.

This CDR3 reads CASSLRTSVGSYNEQFF. In DNA, the CDR3 is TGTGCCAGCAGCCTACGGACTAGCGTTGGCTCCTACAATGAGCAGTTCTTC. V and J are TRBV7-3 and TRBJ2-1, with 9 bases matching TRBD2. CDR1 is SGHTA and CDR2 is FQGTGA in the germline V gene. After removal of 5 bases from V and 0 bases from J, the junction contained 8 bases not matched to a gene. CDR3 length equals 17 residues.